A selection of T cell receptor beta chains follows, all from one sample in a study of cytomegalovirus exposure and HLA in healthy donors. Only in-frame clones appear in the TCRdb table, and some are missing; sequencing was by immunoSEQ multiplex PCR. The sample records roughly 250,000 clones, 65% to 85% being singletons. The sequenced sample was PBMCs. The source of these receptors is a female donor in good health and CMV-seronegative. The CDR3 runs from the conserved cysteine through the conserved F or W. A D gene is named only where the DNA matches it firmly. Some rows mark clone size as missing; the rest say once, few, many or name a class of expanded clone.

cdr3_aa: CAWADRGDTEAFF; cdr3_nt: TGTGCCTGGGCGGACAGGGGGGATACTGAAGCTTTCTTT; j_call: TRBJ1-1; v_call: TRBV30; d_call: TRBD1; clone_size: once
cdr3_aa: CASSSVPGQDYQPQHF; cdr3_nt: TGTGCCAGCAGCTCGGTCCCGGGACAGGACTATCAGCCCCAGCATTTT; j_call: TRBJ1-5; v_call: TRBV7-4; d_call: TRBD1; clone_size: .
cdr3_aa: CASSEASLAGVYEQYF; cdr3_nt: TGTGCCAGCAGTGAAGCTTCGCTAGCGGGAGTCTACGAGCAGTACTTC; j_call: TRBJ2-7; v_call: TRBV6-1; d_call: TRBD2; clone_size: .
cdr3_aa: CASSELGAGAYEQYF; cdr3_nt: TGTGCCAGCAGTGAATTGGGGGCAGGTGCCTACGAGCAGTACTTC; j_call: TRBJ2-7; v_call: TRBV25-1; d_call: .; clone_size: .
cdr3_aa: CASNGGRATRDEQYF; cdr3_nt: TGTGCCAGCAACGGCGGGAGGGCCACAAGGGACGAGCAGTACTTC; j_call: TRBJ2-7; v_call: TRBV21-1; d_call: .; clone_size: .
cdr3_aa: CSGLAGRNEQFF; cdr3_nt: TGCAGCGGACTGGCGGGAAGGAATGAGCAGTTCTTC; j_call: TRBJ2-1; v_call: TRBV29-1; d_call: .; clone_size: .
cdr3_aa: CASSEARGNQPQHF; cdr3_nt: TGTGCCAGCAGTGAAGCGCGGGGGAATCAGCCCCAGCATTTT; j_call: TRBJ1-5; v_call: TRBV2; d_call: .; clone_size: .
cdr3_aa: CASSPQDTGFYEQYF; cdr3_nt: TGCGCCAGCAGCCCGCAGGATACAGGTTTCTACGAGCAGTACTTC; j_call: TRBJ2-7; v_call: TRBV4-1; d_call: .; clone_size: .
cdr3_aa: CASSKLAANEKLFF; cdr3_nt: TGTGCCAGCAGCAAGCTAGCGGCTAATGAAAAACTGTTTTTT; j_call: TRBJ1-4; v_call: TRBV7-9; d_call: .; clone_size: .
cdr3_aa: CASSLGSGSTYEQYF; cdr3_nt: TGTGCCAGCAGCTTGGGCAGCGGGTCTACCTACGAGCAGTACTTC; j_call: TRBJ2-7; v_call: TRBV7-3; d_call: .; clone_size: few
cdr3_aa: CASSSPRGSSYNEQFF; cdr3_nt: TGCGCCAGCAGCTCCCCCCGGGGGAGCTCCTACAATGAGCAGTTCTTC; j_call: TRBJ2-1; v_call: TRBV5-1; d_call: .; clone_size: .
cdr3_aa: CASSVNSAWTYEQYF; cdr3_nt: TGTGCCAGCAGCGTTAATAGCGCCTGGACCTACGAGCAGTACTTC; j_call: TRBJ2-7; v_call: TRBV9; d_call: .; clone_size: .
cdr3_aa: CASSLGLAGAHYEQYF; cdr3_nt: TGTGCCAGCAGCTTGGGATTAGCGGGAGCCCACTACGAGCAGTACTTC; j_call: TRBJ2-7; v_call: TRBV5-4; d_call: TRBD2; clone_size: once
cdr3_aa: CASSLGTNPGTVYGYTF; cdr3_nt: TGTGCCAGCAGCTTAGGCACCAATCCCGGGACAGTCTATGGCTACACCTTC; j_call: TRBJ1-2; v_call: TRBV7-9; d_call: TRBD1; clone_size: .
cdr3_aa: CASSEAADNIQYF; cdr3_nt: TGTGCCAGCAGTGAAGCAGCGGACAACATTCAGTACTTC; j_call: TRBJ2-4; v_call: TRBV6-1; d_call: .; clone_size: few
cdr3_aa: CASSVGGQGARGYTF; cdr3_nt: TGTGCCAGCAGCGTAGGCGGACAGGGGGCGCGAGGCTACACCTTC; j_call: TRBJ1-2; v_call: TRBV9; d_call: TRBD1; clone_size: .
cdr3_aa: CATTFKQTNTEAFF; cdr3_nt: TGTGCCACCACCTTTAAACAGACGAACACTGAAGCTTTCTTT; j_call: TRBJ1-1; v_call: TRBV10-3; d_call: .; clone_size: .
cdr3_aa: CASSQGGQGSTDTQYF; cdr3_nt: TGCGCCAGCAGCCAAGGAGGACAGGGGAGCACAGATACGCAGTATTTT; j_call: TRBJ2-3; v_call: TRBV5-1; d_call: TRBD1; clone_size: .
cdr3_aa: CASSYDLASSYEQYF; cdr3_nt: TGTGCCAGCAGTTACGATCTAGCGAGCTCCTACGAGCAGTACTTC; j_call: TRBJ2-7; v_call: TRBV6-5; d_call: .; clone_size: .
cdr3_aa: CAISEDSQHQPQHF; cdr3_nt: TGTGCCATCAGTGAGGACAGTCAGCATCAGCCCCAGCATTTT; j_call: TRBJ1-5; v_call: TRBV10-3; d_call: .; clone_size: few
cdr3_aa: CASSLQGQNTEAFF; cdr3_nt: TGTGCCAGCAGCTTGCAGGGGCAGAACACTGAAGCTTTCTTT; j_call: TRBJ1-1; v_call: TRBV5-6; d_call: .; clone_size: .
cdr3_aa: CASSRIAGTKETQYF; cdr3_nt: TGTGCCAGCAGTCGCATCGCTGGGACAAAAGAGACCCAGTACTTC; j_call: TRBJ2-5; v_call: TRBV28; d_call: .; clone_size: .
cdr3_aa: CASNSLRGGTEAFF; cdr3_nt: TGTGCCAGCAATTCCCTCAGGGGTGGGACTGAAGCTTTCTTT; j_call: TRBJ1-1; v_call: TRBV28; d_call: .; clone_size: few
cdr3_aa: CASSFGSGEQFF; cdr3_nt: TGTGCCAGCAGCTTTGGTTCTGGCGAGCAGTTCTTC; j_call: TRBJ2-1; v_call: TRBV5-4; d_call: .; clone_size: .
cdr3_aa: CASSLAAGGASGELFF; cdr3_nt: TGCGCCAGCAGCTTGGCGGCAGGGGGCGCGAGCGGGGAGCTGTTTTTT; j_call: TRBJ2-2; v_call: TRBV5-1; d_call: TRBD1; clone_size: .
cdr3_aa: CASSRTDRFYGYTF; cdr3_nt: TGTGCCAGCAGCCGAACGGACAGGTTCTATGGCTACACCTTC; j_call: TRBJ1-2; v_call: TRBV2; d_call: TRBD1; clone_size: .
cdr3_aa: CASSRQVLTGELFF; cdr3_nt: TGTGCCAGCAGTAGACAGGTCTTGACCGGGGAGCTGTTTTTT; j_call: TRBJ2-2; v_call: TRBV5-6; d_call: .; clone_size: .
cdr3_aa: CASSSRGTSTREQFF; cdr3_nt: TGCGCCAGCAGCTCGCGCGGGACTAGCACTCGAGAGCAGTTCTTC; j_call: TRBJ2-1; v_call: TRBV5-1; d_call: TRBD2; clone_size: few
cdr3_aa: CASSARTGSYTF; cdr3_nt: TGTGCCAGCAGCGCCAGGACGGGGAGCTACACCTTC; j_call: TRBJ1-2; v_call: TRBV9; d_call: .; clone_size: .
cdr3_aa: CASGTDRVYGYTF; cdr3_nt: TGTGCCAGCGGCACGGACAGGGTCTATGGCTACACCTTC; j_call: TRBJ1-2; v_call: TRBV7-2; d_call: TRBD1; clone_size: .
cdr3_aa: CASRSAHRGRPANGGELFF; cdr3_nt: TGTGCAAGTCGCTCGGCTCACAGGGGGCGCCCGGCTAACGGAGGGGAGCTGTTTTTT; j_call: TRBJ2-2; v_call: TRBV12-2; d_call: .; clone_size: .
cdr3_aa: CASSLTRNTEAFF; cdr3_nt: TGTGCCAGCAGTTTAACCAGGAACACTGAAGCTTTCTTT; j_call: TRBJ1-1; v_call: TRBV27; d_call: .; clone_size: few
cdr3_aa: CASSFRDEQYF; cdr3_nt: TGCGCCAGCAGCTTCAGGGACGAGCAGTACTTC; j_call: TRBJ2-7; v_call: TRBV5-1; d_call: .; clone_size: .
cdr3_aa: CASSWGSGLKRNEQFF; cdr3_nt: TGTGCCAGCAGCTGGGGTAGCGGGCTCAAACGGAATGAGCAGTTCTTC; j_call: TRBJ2-1; v_call: TRBV7-8; d_call: TRBD2; clone_size: .
cdr3_aa: CASSPTGSSGNTIYF; cdr3_nt: TGTGCCAGCTCACCGACAGGGTCCTCTGGAAACACCATATATTTT; j_call: TRBJ1-3; v_call: TRBV18; d_call: TRBD1; clone_size: .
cdr3_aa: CASSREYEQYF; cdr3_nt: TGTGCCAGCAGCCGAGAGTACGAGCAGTACTTC; j_call: TRBJ2-7; v_call: TRBV6-1; d_call: .; clone_size: .
cdr3_aa: CASSYFMEAFF; cdr3_nt: TGTGCCAGCAGTTATTTTATGGAAGCTTTCTTT; j_call: TRBJ1-1; v_call: TRBV6-5; d_call: .; clone_size: .
cdr3_aa: CASSGLAMQETQYF; cdr3_nt: TGTGCCAGTAGTGGTTTAGCGATGCAAGAGACCCAGTACTTC; j_call: TRBJ2-5; v_call: TRBV19; d_call: .; clone_size: .
cdr3_aa: CASSFRGFSLSNTGELFF; cdr3_nt: TGTGCCAGCAGCTTTCGGGGATTCTCGCTTTCGAACACCGGGGAGCTGTTTTTT; j_call: TRBJ2-2; v_call: TRBV7-2; d_call: .; clone_size: .
cdr3_aa: CASREPGTGAEKLFF; cdr3_nt: TGCGCCAGCAGGGAACCCGGGACAGGGGCTGAAAAACTGTTTTTT; j_call: TRBJ1-4; v_call: TRBV10-2; d_call: TRBD1; clone_size: .
cdr3_aa: CASSPRRTDNEKLFF; cdr3_nt: TGTGCCAGTAGCCCTCGGAGGACAGATAATGAAAAACTGTTTTTT; j_call: TRBJ1-4; v_call: TRBV19; d_call: .; clone_size: .
cdr3_aa: CSSSLGQREAFF; cdr3_nt: TGTTCCAGCAGCTTAGGACAGCGTGAAGCTTTCTTT; j_call: TRBJ1-1; v_call: TRBV7-9; d_call: .; clone_size: .
cdr3_aa: CAWSVDRGGEQYF; cdr3_nt: TGTGCCTGGAGTGTAGACCGGGGAGGGGAGCAGTACTTC; j_call: TRBJ2-7; v_call: TRBV30; d_call: TRBD2; clone_size: .
cdr3_aa: CASSSPTSGSYNEQFF; cdr3_nt: TGTGCCAGCAGTTCCCCTACAAGCGGCTCCTACAATGAGCAGTTCTTC; j_call: TRBJ2-1; v_call: TRBV28; d_call: .; clone_size: few
cdr3_aa: CASSPRTAGDGEQFF; cdr3_nt: TGTGCCAGCAGCCCCAGGACAGCGGGAGACGGTGAGCAGTTCTTC; j_call: TRBJ2-1; v_call: TRBV9; d_call: TRBD2; clone_size: few
cdr3_aa: CASSVSNRTSGFSSYNEQFF; cdr3_nt: TGTGCCAGCAGTGTGTCTAACAGGACTAGCGGGTTTAGCTCCTACAATGAGCAGTTCTTC; j_call: TRBJ2-1; v_call: TRBV2; d_call: TRBD2; clone_size: .
cdr3_aa: CASSGFASEQFF; cdr3_nt: TGTGCCAGCAGTGGGTTTGCGAGTGAGCAGTTCTTC; j_call: TRBJ2-1; v_call: TRBV2; d_call: .; clone_size: .
cdr3_aa: CATSREVGRGPFYSNQPQHF; cdr3_nt: TGTGCCACCAGCAGAGAAGTCGGCAGGGGGCCTTTTTATAGCAATCAGCCCCAGCATTTT; j_call: TRBJ1-5; v_call: TRBV15; d_call: TRBD1; clone_size: few
cdr3_aa: CAWSPRGNTEAFF; cdr3_nt: TGTGCCTGGAGTCCTAGGGGAAACACTGAAGCTTTCTTT; j_call: TRBJ1-1; v_call: TRBV30; d_call: .; clone_size: .
cdr3_aa: CASSALAGDSYEQYF; cdr3_nt: TGTGCCAGCAGCGCCCTAGCGGGAGATTCCTACGAGCAGTACTTC; j_call: TRBJ2-7; v_call: TRBV7-9; d_call: TRBD2; clone_size: .
cdr3_aa: CASSSGTRGSYEQYF; cdr3_nt: TGTGCCAGCAGCTCCGGGACTAGGGGTAGCTACGAGCAGTACTTC; j_call: TRBJ2-7; v_call: TRBV5-6; d_call: TRBD2; clone_size: .
cdr3_aa: CASSLAKHPEGAHLAKNIQYF; cdr3_nt: TGTGCCAGCAGCTTAGCCAAGCACCCAGAGGGGGCACATCTAGCCAAAAACATTCAGTACTTC; j_call: TRBJ2-4; v_call: TRBV7-6; d_call: TRBD1; clone_size: .
cdr3_aa: CASRGGFSGSQETQYF; cdr3_nt: TGTGCCAGCAGGGGGGGGTTCTCGGGCAGCCAAGAGACCCAGTACTTC; j_call: TRBJ2-5; v_call: TRBV7-9; d_call: TRBD2; clone_size: few